The 3 T cell receptor beta chains in this list originate from one sample, sequenced in a study of OX40 agonist ivuxolimab in advanced cancers. Library preparation used the immunoSEQ multiplex PCR assay. TCRdb's version of the immuneACCESS table is confined to in-frame rearrangements and falls short of the full clone set. An unresolved V gene accounts for under half of the shortfall where checked; the remainder is of unknown origin. For this sample there are nearly 80,000 clones; around 90% appear just once. The top ten constitute about 0.3% of the sample. Here the sequenced sample was CD4+ or CD8+ T cells sorted from blood, taken in a trial of the OX40 agonist ivuxolimab. The receptors were gathered from an adult with an advanced solid tumor such as melanoma, head and neck, liver or kidney cancer.

This chain joins TRBV30 and TRBJ2-5; 9 bases are shared with TRBD1. The V gene's germline CDR1 is GTSNPN and CDR2 SVGIG (reference sequence). After removal of 4 bases from V and 5 bases from J, the junction contained 14 bases not matched to a gene. CDR3 length equals 16 residues. CDR3 in amino acids: CAWTWGQGTIRETQYF. The DNA for the CDR3 is TGTGCCTGGACATGGGGACAGGGTACAATCCGGGAGACCCAGTACTTC. Full variable domain (remainder filled in from reference TRBV30 and TRBJ2-5): SQTIHQWPATLVQPVGSPLSLECTVEGTSNPNLYWYRQAAGRGLQLLFYSVGIGQISSEVPQNLSASRPQDRQFILSSKKLLLSDSGFYLCAWTWGQGTIRETQYFGPGTRLLVL.

The genes are TRBV6-6 and TRBJ1-3; D remains unclear. The germline V gene encodes CDR1 MNHNY and CDR2 SVGAGI (reference sequence). V was cut by 4 bases and J by 0 bases, with 7 bases left in between. This CDR3 has 14 amino acids. CDR3 sequence reads: CASSSIFSGNTIYF. In DNA, the CDR3 is TGTGCCAGCAGTTCGATCTTCTCTGGAAACACCATATATTTT.

The chain links TRBV4-1 to TRBJ1-1, with 9 bases aligning to TRBD1. V lost 1 base and J lost 4; bases outside the gene matches: 10. The germline CDR1 and CDR2 sequences are MGHRA and YSYEKL. The CDR3 loop spans 17 amino acids. The CDR3 loop is CASSQVERQGGSTEAFF. As DNA, the CDR3 is TGCGCCAGCAGCCAAGTGGAGCGACAGGGGGGGAGCACTGAAGCTTTCTTT.